The 26 T cell receptor beta chains presented below share a single source sample, sequenced in a study of beta chain features in type 1 diabetes. For these receptors, no antigen is known. Since all of the isolated RNA was reverse transcribed, expressed TCRB transcripts were what got sequenced. This table comes from immunoSEQ multiplex PCR, and its TCRdb copy is limited to in-frame clones, with some not included. In the table there are 120,000 to 150,000 clones, less than 15% of which are singletons. Broader study findings: Shorter TCRB CDR3s, moderately but significantly so, marked every one of the four CD4+ subsets in Type 1 diabetes patients.

Sequenced material: central memory CD4+ T cells from blood. All receptors come from a man aged 18-30 years with type 1 diabetes.

The chain employs TRBV2 and TRBJ1-5; the D gene is possibly TRBD1 (5 bases). Germline assignment: CDR1 SNHLY and CDR2 FYNNEI. The CDR3 extends over 13 amino acids. The V and J ends lost 6 bases and 4 bases respectively, with 10 bases between them. The CDR3 DNA sequence: TGTGCCAGCAGGGGGACTCGAAATCAGCCCCAGCATTTT. Encoded protein: CASRGTRNQPQHF.

This clone appeared a few times. This rearrangement joins TRBV5-1 to TRBJ1-1, with 10 bases identical to TRBD1. The CDR3 covers 13 residues. Germline V CDR1 and CDR2: SGHRS, YFSETQ. V gave up 4 bases and J gave up 6 bases; unmatched junction bases: 3. CDR3 residues: CASSGDRGAEAFF. As DNA, the CDR3 is TGCGCCAGCAGCGGGGACAGGGGAGCTGAAGCTTTCTTT.

This clone was seen a few times. For the CDR3, the DNA is TGCGCCAGCAGCTTGGAGGGGACAGGGGGTCGCGAGCAGTACTTC. Protein: CASSLEGTGGREQYF. V is TRBV5-1 and J is TRBJ2-7; 11 bases agree with TRBD1. CDR3 size: 15 residues. The V gene end was trimmed by 0 bases and the J gene end by 6 bases; junction bases not matched to a gene: 5. CDR1 SGHRS and CDR2 YFSETQ come from the germline V gene.

J is TRBJ1-1 and V is TRBV6-5; D not resolved. CDR3 length: 14 residues. Trimming removed 0 bases from V and 4 bases from J, with 9 bases in between. Germline V gives CDR1 MNHEY, CDR2 SVGAGI. The CDR3 is CASSYSRDGTEAFF. Here the CDR3 DNA reads TGTGCCAGCAGTTACTCTAGGGATGGCACTGAAGCTTTCTTT.

This clone was counted a few times. The chain combines TRBV6-5 with TRBJ1-2; D perhaps matches TRBD1 (5 bases). The V gene lost 5 bases and the J gene lost 4 bases, with 14 bases spanning the gap. The length of the CDR3 is 14 residues. Germline V CDR1 and CDR2: MNHEY, SVGAGI. In DNA form, the CDR3 reads TGTGCCAGCAGTCAAGGGGAGGCGGTCTATGGCTACACCTTC. Protein sequence: CASSQGEAVYGYTF.

The J gene is TRBJ2-1, the V gene TRBV7-9, with 7 bases matching TRBD2. The V segment lost 5 bases and the J segment 0 bases; nucleotides outside the gene matches: 7. Germline lookup yields CDR1 SEHNR and CDR2 FQNEAQ (reference sequence). The CDR3 length is 16 residues. The CDR3, as DNA: TGTGCCAGCAGCCAATACGGGAGGAGCTCCTACAATGAGCAGTTCTTC. It translates to CASSQYGRSSYNEQFF.

In this sample, this clone turned up a few times. The chain is built from TRBV2 and TRBJ2-7, with D maybe TRBD1 (6 bases). CDR1 and CDR2 from the germline V gene are SNHLY and FYNNEI. This CDR3 is 13 amino acids long. Trimming pared 6 bases from V and 7 bases from J, leaving 16 bases between. CDR3 sequence reads: CASSPQGIWEQYF. In nucleotides, the CDR3 is TGTGCCAGCAGCCCTCAGGGGATCTGGGAGCAGTACTTC.

V usage is TRBV10-3 and J usage is TRBJ2-3; no definite D call. V lost 2 bases to trimming and J lost 4 bases, with 13 bases between them. This CDR3 is 15 amino acids long. Per the germline V gene, CDR1 is ENHRY and CDR2 is SYGVKD. DNA of the CDR3: TGTGCCATCAGTGAGGGCGGCTTCCCCGCAGATACGCAGTATTTT. It specifies CAISEGGFPADTQYF.

This chain uses TRBV7-2 with TRBJ1-4, with 10 bases aligning to TRBD1. V gave up 3 bases and J gave up 11 bases; unmatched junction bases: 9. The CDR3 is 15 amino acids. CDR1 SGHTA and CDR2 FQGNSA come from the germline V gene. This chain's CDR3 is CASSFRDRGSRKLFF. The CDR3 DNA reads TGTGCCAGCAGCTTCCGGGACAGGGGCAGTAGGAAACTGTTTTTT.

This clone was seen many times. Written as DNA, the CDR3 is TGTGCCAGCTCCATCGGTCGACAGGGGACGGGTTCACCCCTCCACTTT. Its translation: CASSIGRQGTGSPLHF. The rearrangement uses TRBV18 and TRBJ1-6, with 8 bases matching TRBD1. V was pared by 6 bases and J by 9 bases, with 13 bases of the junction left unmatched. There are 16 residues in the CDR3. Germline V gene data show CDR1 as KGHSH and CDR2 as LQKENI.

The chain recombines TRBV5-8 with TRBJ1-2, with a weak D call TRBD1 (6 bases). CDR3 length: 14 amino acids. CDR1 is SGHTS and CDR2 is YDEGEE in the germline V gene. Deletions cut 1 base from V and 1 base from J, with 8 bases between. The CDR3 DNA sequence: TGTGCCAGCAGCTTGCCAGGGGTTAACTATGGCTACACCTTC. The encoded protein is CASSLPGVNYGYTF.

This clone was counted only a few times. V is TRBV7-8 and J is TRBJ1-1, with TRBD1 as a possible D gene (5 bases). The CDR3 covers 15 residues. The ends were cut back, 5 bases at V and 2 bases at J, with 15 bases in the middle. Germline values: CDR1 SGHVS, CDR2 FQNEAQ. The CDR3 DNA reads as TGTGCCAGCAGCCGAGGTGGGGCAGGAAACACTGAAGCTTTCTTT. Translation gives CASSRGGAGNTEAFF.

This clone was counted at least ten times. The genes are TRBV14 and TRBJ2-4; maybe TRBD2 (5 bases). The germline V and J ends were trimmed by 10 bases and 0 bases, with 13 bases remaining between them. This CDR3 region has 14 residues. Germline-derived CDR1 and CDR2 are SGHDN and FVKESK. The CDR3 bases are TGTGCCACCCGAGGAGGCCTAGCCAAAAACATTCAGTACTTC. It translates to CATRGGLAKNIQYF.

This sequence joins TRBV29-1 and TRBJ1-2; TRBD1 is a possible D gene (5 bases). The CDR3 is 12 amino acids. The V end was cut by 5 bases, the J end by 3 bases, with 10 bases between. CDR1 is SQVTM and CDR2 is ANQGSEA in the germline V gene. This CDR3 is CSVQGPDYGYTF. The CDR3 bases are TGCAGCGTTCAGGGTCCGGACTATGGCTACACCTTC.

The chain employs TRBV25-1 and TRBJ1-2; 7 bases line up with TRBD1. V dropped 6 bases and J dropped 10; count of bases not matched to a gene: 8. This CDR3 has 12 residues. Germline values: CDR1 MGHDK, CDR2 SYGVNS. The CDR3 sequence is CASSYSTGYYTF. The CDR3 bases are TGTGCCAGCAGCTATTCGACAGGGTACTACACCTTC.

This clone was seen more than once but under ten times. The CDR3 protein is CASSLSQGRAEAFF. For the CDR3, the DNA is TGTGCCAGCAGCTTATCGCAGGGTAGGGCTGAAGCTTTCTTT. The chain has TRBV7-2 and TRBJ1-1; perhaps TRBD1 as D (5 bases). Trimming took 2 bases from V and 6 from J, leaving 13 bases between them. Germline CDR1 is SGHTA and CDR2 is FQGNSA. The CDR3 spans 14 residues.

The chain couples TRBV30 to TRBJ2-3; no clear D. Germline CDR1 is GTSNPN and CDR2 is SVGIG (reference sequence). V gave up 1 base and J gave up 6 bases, with 8 bases separating them. The CDR3 length is 12 residues. In DNA form, the CDR3 reads TGTGCCTGGAGTGGTTTTCTCGATACGCAGTATTTT. It specifies CAWSGFLDTQYF.

This clone was seen a few times. This chain connects TRBV29-1 to TRBJ1-2; 8 bases match TRBD1. V was pared by 3 bases and J by 6 bases, with 6 bases of the junction left unmatched. The CDR3 runs to 13 residues. Germline values: CDR1 SQVTM, CDR2 ANQGSEA. CDR3 amino acids: CSVETGAYDGYTF. In DNA, the CDR3 is TGCAGCGTTGAGACAGGGGCGTATGATGGCTACACCTTC.

The table lists this clone with a few counts. This rearrangement joins TRBV6-1 to TRBJ2-1; tentatively, D is TRBD1 (6 bases). The CDR3 is 15 residues long. The germline CDR1 and CDR2 sequences are MNHNS and SASEGT. Trimming removed 8 bases from V and 2 bases from J, with 16 bases in between. Here the CDR3 reads CASPGLYRAYNEQFF. In nucleotides, the CDR3 is TGTGCCAGCCCCGGCCTTTACAGGGCCTACAATGAGCAGTTCTTC.

The rearrangement uses TRBV4-1 and TRBJ1-6; tentative D call: TRBD1 (6 bases). Germline lookup yields CDR1 MGHRA and CDR2 YSYEKL. Trimming removed 5 bases at V and 8 bases at J, with 22 bases between. This CDR3 is built from 17 residues. The CDR3 DNA reads TGCGCCAGCAGCGTGGGGGGGGCTTTACTCGGAGATTCACCCCTCCACTTT. The encoded protein is CASSVGGALLGDSPLHF.

The chain recombines TRBV29-1 with TRBJ1-1; D gene ambiguous. The CDR3 totals 13 residues. Trimming shortened V by 7 bases and J by 6 bases, and 18 bases separated the two germline ends. Germline-derived CDR1 and CDR2 are SQVTM and ANQGSEA. The CDR3 is CSAQPPGGAEAFF. In DNA, the CDR3 is TGCAGCGCCCAACCCCCCGGAGGCGCTGAAGCTTTCTTT.

V usage is TRBV9 and J usage is TRBJ1-6; D not certain. V was pared by 0 bases and J by 7 bases, with 8 bases between. The germline CDR1 and CDR2 sequences are SGDLS and YYNGEE. This CDR3 is 14 amino acids long. The CDR3 loop reads CASSVASGNSPLHF. CDR3 nucleotides: TGTGCCAGCAGCGTAGCCTCGGGGAATTCACCCCTCCACTTT.

This clone came up a few times. The genes are TRBV5-1 and TRBJ2-7; TRBD1 matches at 8 bases. This CDR3 has 15 amino acids. V gave up 4 bases and J gave up 3 bases; unmatched junction bases: 9. Germline assignment: CDR1 SGHRS and CDR2 YFSETQ. The CDR3 is CASSPGQGEIYEQYF. In nucleotides, the CDR3 is TGCGCCAGCAGCCCCGGACAGGGAGAGATCTACGAGCAGTACTTC. Variable domain in full (rest from reference TRBV5-1 and TRBJ2-7): KAGVTQTPRYLIKTRGQQVTLSCSPISGHRSVSWYQQTPGQGLQFLFEYFSETQRNKGNFPGRFSGRQFSNSRSEMNVSTLELGDSALYLCASSPGQGEIYEQYFGPGTRLTVT.

V is TRBV30 and J is TRBJ1-2; TRBD1 might be the D (5 bases). V lost 3 bases and J lost 6, with 17 bases in between. The germline V gene has CDR1 GTSNPN and CDR2 SVGIG (reference sequence). CDR3 length: 14 residues. CDR3 sequence: CAWRVQGRDNGYTF. The CDR3 DNA reads as TGTGCCTGGAGGGTTCAGGGTAGGGATAATGGCTACACCTTC.

V gene TRBV6-5 combines with J gene TRBJ1-2; D uncertain. CDR1 MNHEY and CDR2 SVGAGI come from the germline V gene. CDR3 length: 12 residues. V was pared by 7 bases and J by 4 bases, with 10 bases between. The CDR3 loop reads CASKDTFYGYTF. The CDR3 coding sequence is TGTGCCAGCAAAGACACGTTCTATGGCTACACCTTC.

The chain is built from TRBV7-9 and TRBJ1-4; the D gene is possibly TRBD1 (5 bases). CDR3 length: 15 amino acids. Trimming took off 5 bases at V and 1 base at J, with 11 bases between the two ends. Germline V CDR1 and CDR2: SEHNR, FQNEAQ (reference sequence). In nucleotides, the CDR3 is TGTGCCAGCAGCCCGGGGCAGGGAACTAATGAAAAACTGTTTTTT. Translated, it gives CASSPGQGTNEKLFF.